The source of this TCR beta chain is a study of cytomegalovirus exposure and HLA in healthy donors. Findings and limits, study-wide: The study flagged some 170 TCR beta chains as cytomegalovirus-associated. In a later analysis, parvovirus B19, influenza, CMV and Epstein-Barr virus appeared linked to several top co-occurrence clusters.

A note on this clone: Its antigen is undetermined.

Vbeta (60) and Jbeta (13) primers were used in the PCR. TCRdb's copy holds only in-frame clones and misses some; the assay was immunoSEQ multiplex PCR. The repertoire holds 150,000 to 200,000 clones, with roughly 79% as singletons. Germline CDR1 and CDR2: SEHNR and FQNEAQ (reference sequence). The CDR3 is 13 amino acids. Trimming removed 7 bases at V and 0 bases at J, with 9 bases between. What was sequenced was PBMCs. This clonotype was sampled from a woman aged 35 to 49 in good health and CMV-seronegative. This chain connects TRBV7-9 to TRBJ1-1; D call uncertain. The CDR3 coding sequence is TGTGCCAGCATGAGGGTGGTGAACACTGAAGCTTTCTTT. It translates to CASMRVVNTEAFF.